Presented here are 28 T cell receptor beta chains from one specimen sequenced in a study of beta chain features in type 1 diabetes. Investigators reverse transcribed all isolated RNA, so they sequenced expressed TCRB transcripts. Produced via immunoSEQ multiplex PCR; TCRdb's table is partial and in-frame only. The table has hundreds of thousands of clones, around 28% seen once; the top ten hold about 0.065%. The sample was naive CD4+ T cells from blood. The source is a man aged 18 to 30 in good health.

There are a few counts of this clone. The V call is TRBV29-1, the J call TRBJ2-1; unclear D gene. V lost 6 bases, J lost 5 bases, and 8 bases lay in between. CDR1 is SQVTM and CDR2 is ANQGSEA in the germline V gene. The CDR3 consists of 11 residues. CDR3 residues: CSVGRNNEQFF. The CDR3 bases are TGCAGCGTAGGTAGGAACAATGAGCAGTTCTTC.

The chain recombines TRBV28 with TRBJ2-5; D is unclear. Between the trimmed V and J ends, which lost 7 bases and 4 bases, there was a span of 19 bases. This CDR3 has 15 amino acids. Germline V gene sequence: CDR1 MDHEN, CDR2 SYDVKM. In DNA, the CDR3 is TGTGCCAGCACCGATACTAACGACGGGCGAGAGACCCAGTACTTC. It translates to CASTDTNDGRETQYF.

This clone was counted a few times. The chain carries TRBV30 and TRBJ1-1; tentative D call: TRBD1 (6 bases). The V end lost 3 bases, the J end lost 6 bases, and 14 bases lay between the germline ends. The CDR3 spans 13 residues. CDR1 is GTSNPN and CDR2 is SVGIG in the germline V gene (reference sequence). CDR3 bases: TGTGCCTGGAGAATGGCAGGGGACCCTGAAGCTTTCTTT. As protein: CAWRMAGDPEAFF. Drawing the rest from reference TRBV30 and TRBJ1-1, the complete variable domain is SQTIHQWPATLVQPVGSPLSLECTVEGTSNPNLYWYRQAAGRGLQLLFYSVGIGQISSEVPQNLSASRPQDRQFILSSKKLLLSDSGFYLCAWRMAGDPEAFFGQGTRLTVV.

This sequence joins TRBV27 and TRBJ1-4; unclear D gene. The CDR3 is made up of 15 amino acids. The germline V gene has CDR1 MNHEY and CDR2 SMNVEV (reference sequence). Between the trimmed V and J ends, which lost 4 bases and 0 bases, there was a span of 9 bases. CDR3 in DNA: TGTGCCAGCAGTTCCTGGACGGCAACTAATGAAAAACTGTTTTTT. Translated: CASSSWTATNEKLFF.

V and J are TRBV9 and TRBJ2-7, with 8 bases that match TRBD1. Germline V gene data show CDR1 as SGDLS and CDR2 as YYNGEE. The trim removed 3 bases at V and 5 bases at J, leaving 4 bases unmatched. The CDR3 has 13 amino acids. CDR3 bases: TGTGCCAGCAGCGCCGACAGGGGCGACGAGCAGTACTTC. This encodes CASSADRGDEQYF.

The V gene is TRBV29-1, the J gene TRBJ1-5, with unresolved D. The CDR3 is 13 residues long. From germline, CDR1 is SQVTM and CDR2 ANQGSEA. V lost 1 base to trimming and J lost 0 bases, with 4 bases between them. CDR3 DNA sequence: TGCAGCGTTGAAGTAAATAGCAATCAGCCCCAGCATTTT. Protein product: CSVEVNSNQPQHF.

The chain links TRBV5-1 to TRBJ2-1; 7 nucleotides match TRBD2. This CDR3 is 15 amino acids long. Germline V gives CDR1 SGHRS, CDR2 YFSETQ. Germline trimming cut 1 base from V and 5 bases from J; bases unmatched to any gene: 6. CDR3 sequence (DNA): TGCGCCAGCAGCTTGCAAGCGGGAAACGACAATGAGCAGTTCTTC. Protein product: CASSLQAGNDNEQFF.

This clone was seen only a few times. V and J are TRBV30 and TRBJ2-7; tentatively, D is TRBD1 (6 bases). Trimming cost V 4 bases and J 3 bases, with 13 bases left between them. CDR3 length: 13 residues. CDR1 and CDR2 (germline): GTSNPN, SVGIG (reference sequence). The CDR3 nucleotides read TGTGCCTGGAAACAGGGAATTCTCTACGAGCAGTACTTC. Translation: CAWKQGILYEQYF.

This clone has a handful of counts. The chain is built from TRBV6-5 and TRBJ2-7; D could derive from TRBD1 or TRBD2 (5 bases each). The CDR3 runs to 15 residues. The V gene lost 5 bases and the J gene lost 1 base, with 15 bases spanning the gap. Per the germline V gene, CDR1 is MNHEY and CDR2 is SVGAGI. The CDR3 loop is CASSNPGRRSYEQYF. In DNA form, the CDR3 reads TGTGCCAGCAGTAACCCGGGACGGAGATCCTACGAGCAGTACTTC.

The chain combines TRBV6-5 with TRBJ2-6; 7 nucleotides match TRBD1. From germline, CDR1 is MNHEY and CDR2 SVGAGI. With V trimmed by 6 bases and J by 2 bases, 4 bases remained unmatched. The CDR3 consists of 15 residues. The CDR3 DNA sequence: TGTGCCAGCAGGCCCACAGGGGCTGGGGCCAACGTCCTGACTTTC. Amino acids: CASRPTGAGANVLTF.

The rearrangement joins TRBV18 to TRBJ2-7; TRBD1 matches at 9 bases. V gave up 4 bases and J gave up 0 bases; unmatched junction bases: 7. Germline V gives CDR1 KGHSH, CDR2 LQKENI. The CDR3 covers 16 residues. The DNA for the CDR3 is TGTGCCAGCTCACGGGCCGGGACAGGGCTCTCCTACGAGCAGTACTTC. This translates into CASSRAGTGLSYEQYF.

The genes are TRBV30 and TRBJ2-1, with D unclear. The CDR3 spans 14 residues. Trimming took 0 bases from V and 3 from J, leaving 9 bases between them. CDR1 GTSNPN and CDR2 SVGIG come from the germline V gene (reference sequence). CDR3 nucleotides: TGTGCCTGGAGTGTGTTACAAGTCTACAATGAGCAGTTCTTC. Its translation: CAWSVLQVYNEQFF.

The chain combines TRBV11-2 with TRBJ2-7, with 9 positions matching TRBD1. V shed 0 bases, J shed 2 bases, and the junction held 5 bases outside the gene matches. From germline, CDR1 is SGHAT and CDR2 FQNNGV. The CDR3 length is 16 residues. The CDR3 is CASSLDLGTGTYEQYF. CDR3 nucleotide sequence: TGTGCCAGCAGCTTAGATCTGGGGACAGGGACCTACGAGCAGTACTTC.

On this clone: The junction and the germline gene differ at one end; a read error may be behind it. The chain carries TRBV6-1 and TRBJ2-1; D might be TRBD1 (6 bases). Germline CDR1 MNHNS, CDR2 SASEGT. CDR3 size: 12 residues. The CDR3 is CASSGTGNGQFF. In nucleotides, the CDR3 is TGTGCCAGCAGTGGAACAGGGAATGGGCAGTTCTTC.

The V call is TRBV29-1, the J call TRBJ2-7; 7 nucleotides agree with TRBD1. Trimming removed 7 bases from V and 7 bases from J; junction bases left unmatched: 10. The CDR3 is 12 amino acids. Germline CDR1 SQVTM, CDR2 ANQGSEA. CDR3 sequence reads: CSGRPDRTEQYF. In DNA, the CDR3 is TGCAGCGGCCGCCCGGACAGGACGGAGCAGTACTTC.

This clone has more than one count but fewer than ten. V gene TRBV25-1 combines with J gene TRBJ2-3; D perhaps matches TRBD2 (6 bases). This CDR3 has 16 residues. Germline V lookup: CDR1 MGHDK, CDR2 SYGVNS. Trimming removed 3 bases from V and 2 bases from J, with 15 bases in between. The CDR3 DNA reads as TGTGCCAGCAGTGAGCGGGGAGTTTATTACACAGATACGCAGTATTTT. Translation: CASSERGVYYTDTQYF.

This clone turned up a few times. The chain joins TRBV29-1 to TRBJ2-2; D might be TRBD1 (5 bases). Germline V gene sequence: CDR1 SQVTM, CDR2 ANQGSEA. CDR3 length: 14 amino acids. Trimming left V 5 bases short and J 0 bases short, with 10 bases between. The CDR3 DNA is TGCAGCGTTAGGGGTCGAACGAACACCGGGGAGCTGTTTTTT. Its translation is CSVRGRTNTGELFF.

This clone has just a few counts. This sample also contains other DNA sequences that code for the same CDR3. The genes are TRBV29-1 and TRBJ1-1; tentative D call: TRBD1 (5 bases). Germline V lookup: CDR1 SQVTM, CDR2 ANQGSEA. Trimming cost V 4 bases and J 1 base, with 10 bases left between them. The CDR3 totals 13 residues. DNA of the CDR3: TGCAGCGTTGCCACAGGCGGGAACACTGAAGCTTTCTTT. This sequence encodes CSVATGGNTEAFF. Using reference TRBV29-1 and TRBJ1-1 for the parts outside the CDR3, the full variable domain is SAVISQKPSRDICQRGTSLTIQCQVDSQVTMMFWYRQQPGQSLTLIATANQGSEATYESGFVIDKFPISRPNLTFSTLTVSNMSPEDSSIYLCSVATGGNTEAFFGQGTRLTVV.

CDR3 coding DNA: TGTGCCAGCAGCAAAGAGGCGGGAGGGCCCTTGGATGAGCAGTTCTTC. Its protein product is CASSKEAGGPLDEQFF. The gene calls are TRBV21-1 and TRBJ2-1; TRBD2 was called by the table and not checked on the DNA. TRBV21-1 is a pseudogene segment. The CDR3 sequence is 16 residues long.

The chain uses TRBV4-3 and TRBJ2-5; a possible D gene is TRBD2 (5 bases). Germline CDR1 is LGHNA and CDR2 is YSLEER. This CDR3 contains 14 residues. V lost 0 bases and J 5 bases, leaving 10 bases between the germline ends. CDR3 region: CASSQDYGEETQYF. DNA of the CDR3: TGCGCCAGCAGCCAAGATTACGGGGAGGAGACCCAGTACTTC.

A few counts support this clone. The gene calls are TRBV15 and TRBJ2-5, with unresolved D. V lost 1 base, J lost 4 bases, and 4 bases lay in between. CDR3 size: 12 residues. CDR1 and CDR2 (germline): LNHNV, YYDKDF (reference sequence). The CDR3 sequence is CATSRGGETQYF. Here the CDR3 DNA reads TGTGCCACCAGCAGAGGGGGAGAGACCCAGTACTTC.

Of note for this clone: Other DNA sequences within the sample encode an identical CDR3. The chain has TRBV29-1 and TRBJ2-5; 7 bases map to TRBD1. Trimming removed 8 bases from V and 1 base from J; junction bases left unmatched: 4. The CDR3 contains 12 residues. CDR1 is SQVTM and CDR2 is ANQGSEA in the germline V gene. The CDR3 bases are TGCAGCACGGGACAGTTCCAAGAGACCCAGTACTTC. It translates to CSTGQFQETQYF.

This clone appeared a few times. Other DNA sequences of this sample code for an identical CDR3. The rearrangement links TRBV7-9 to TRBJ2-5, with 7 bases aligning to TRBD2. V was pared by 1 base and J by 3 bases, with 2 bases of the junction left unmatched. This CDR3 has 14 amino acids. Germline values: CDR1 SEHNR, CDR2 FQNEAQ (reference sequence). CDR3 residues: CASSLGLAEETQYF. The CDR3 region has the DNA TGTGCCAGCAGCTTAGGCCTAGCGGAAGAGACCCAGTACTTC.

The table lists this clone with a few counts. This chain links TRBV10-3 with TRBJ2-7; TRBD2 might be the D (5 bases). Trimming took 6 bases from V and 1 from J, leaving 16 bases between them. The CDR3 is made up of 15 amino acids. The germline gives CDR1 ENHRY, CDR2 SYGVKD. The CDR3 DNA sequence: TGTGCCATCAGCCCCTTCGGTGAGCGGTCCTACGAGCAGTACTTC. It specifies CAISPFGERSYEQYF.

This clone was observed a handful of times. The V gene is TRBV28, the J gene TRBJ2-3; 8 bases align to TRBD2. The CDR3 extends over 17 amino acids. V dropped 3 bases and J dropped 1; count of bases not matched to a gene: 9. Germline V gene lookup returns CDR1 MDHEN and CDR2 SYDVKM. CDR3 region: CASSLASGRGGTDTQYF. In DNA form, the CDR3 reads TGTGCCAGCAGTTTGGCTAGCGGGCGAGGGGGCACAGATACGCAGTATTTT.

In this sample, this clone turned up a few times. The chain couples TRBV2 to TRBJ2-1, with a weak D call TRBD2 (6 bases). Trimming stripped 5 bases from V and 5 bases from J, with 10 bases between. Germline-derived CDR1 and CDR2 are SNHLY and FYNNEI. This CDR3 has 13 amino acids. Here the CDR3 DNA reads TGTGCCAGCAGTTCGGGACTGGACAATGAGCAGTTCTTC. It translates to CASSSGLDNEQFF.

The chain carries TRBV12-5 and TRBJ2-1; D possibly matches TRBD1 or TRBD2 (6 bases each). Germline assignment: CDR1 LGHNT and CDR2 FRNRAP. V was shortened by 8 bases and J by 2 bases, with 13 bases between the two germline ends. The CDR3 runs 14 residues. Here the CDR3 DNA reads TGTGCTAGTCCCCCTCGGGGGCCCTACAATGAGCAGTTCTTC. Translated: CASPPRGPYNEQFF.

This clone was counted only a few times. The V call is TRBV7-2, the J call TRBJ2-7; D is unresolved. The V end lost 3 bases, the J end lost 4 bases, and 10 bases lay between the germline ends. The CDR3 length is 13 residues. In germline, CDR1 is SGHTA, CDR2 FQGNSA. The CDR3 sequence is CASSFQARYEQYF. The CDR3 DNA reads TGTGCCAGCAGCTTCCAGGCGAGATACGAGCAGTACTTC.